The entry that follows covers one TCR beta chain sequence. The antigen is undetermined. The data were taken from a study of T cell responses to AZD1222 COVID-19 vaccine. Study results and limitations: Seropositivity was recorded at baseline in only 6 or 7 AZD1222 recipients.

Germline V CDR1 and CDR2: SGHAT, FQNNGV. The CDR3 sequence is 16 residues long. Trimming took 3 bases from V and 4 from J, leaving 16 bases between them. The assay was immunoSEQ multiplex PCR, and TCRdb's table has in-frame clones only and misses some. The sample has approximately 120,000 clones; roughly nine tenths are singletons. The TCR comes from an adult in good health. The genes are TRBV11-2 and TRBJ2-1, with D perhaps TRBD2 (5 bases). The sequencing here drew on peripheral blood, taken on day 0 of AZD1222 vaccination. In nucleotides, the CDR3 is TGTGCCAGCAGCTTCTCCCCCGGGCGGGTGTACAATGAGCAGTTCTTC. Its translation is CASSFSPGRVYNEQFF.